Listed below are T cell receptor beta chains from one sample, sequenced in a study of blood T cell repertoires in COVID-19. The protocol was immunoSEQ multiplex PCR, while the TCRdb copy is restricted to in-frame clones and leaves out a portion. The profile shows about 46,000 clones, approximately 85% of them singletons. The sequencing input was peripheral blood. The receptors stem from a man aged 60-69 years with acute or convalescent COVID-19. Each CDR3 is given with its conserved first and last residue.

CDR3aa: CASSLSGSSGDTQYF
v_gene: TRBV7-2

CDR3aa: CATSRAQGGVGDEQFF
v_gene: TRBV15

CDR3aa: CASRIWDRDEKLFF
v_gene: TRBV28

CDR3aa: CASSLLAGAPGELFF
v_gene: TRBV5-1

CDR3aa: CASSQERGHNEQFF
v_gene: TRBV2

CDR3aa: CASSHAGTSIHEQYF
v_gene: TRBV3-1/TRBV3-2

CDR3aa: CASSSKRLAMGYEQYF
v_gene: TRBV7-2

CDR3aa: CASSPLTGAEAFF
v_gene: TRBV9

CDR3aa: CASSLWDRGNTIYF
v_gene: TRBV5-4

CDR3aa: CASSSLGSRGSYEQYF
v_gene: TRBV27

CDR3aa: CAWLPSGSASYEQYF
v_gene: TRBV30

CDR3aa: CASSQGQGAGQPQHF
v_gene: TRBV2

CDR3aa: CASSPTGLGNTIYF
v_gene: TRBV18

CDR3aa: CASRQGLNSGNTIYF
v_gene: TRBV4-2

CDR3aa: CASSTTWTGRFYEQYF
v_gene: TRBV19